This is a list of T cell receptor beta chains from one sample in a study of blood T cell repertoires in COVID-19. The method was immunoSEQ multiplex PCR; TCRdb's version includes in-frame clones alone and lacks a portion of them. Altogether about 200,000 clones are present, around 85% being singletons, with the ten largest covering 3% to 4%. The sequencing input was PBMCs or T cells enriched from blood (not recorded which). The source of these receptors is a woman in her 40s with acute COVID-19. The CDR3 runs from the conserved cysteine through the conserved F or W. The order of the fields is J gene, V gene, D gene, CDR3 DNA, CDR3 protein. A D gene is named only where the DNA matches it firmly.

TRBJ2-2	TRBV19	TRBD2	TGTGCCAGTAGTCCCCCGAGGAGCGGGAGGGGAATGGCGGAGCTGTTTTTT	CASSPPRSGRGMAELFF
TRBJ2-7	TRBV30	TRBD2	TGTGCCTGGAGTTTGGCGGGAGCGTACGAGCAGTACTTC	CAWSLAGAYEQYF
TRBJ2-7	TRBV19	TRBD1	TGTGCCAGTAGATGGGACAGGGGGTACGAGCAGTACTTC	CASRWDRGYEQYF
TRBJ2-7	TRBV12-3/TRBV12-4	-	TGTGCCAGCAGCGGCTCCTACGAGCAGTACTTC	CASSGSYEQYF
TRBJ1-5	TRBV28	-	TGTGCCAGCAGCCTGGGGGGTGTCAGGGCCCAGCATTTT	CASSLGGVRAQHF
TRBJ1-3	TRBV11-3	TRBD1	TGTGCCAGCAGCCTCGGGACAGGGAGTGGAAACACCATATATTTT	CASSLGTGSGNTIYF
TRBJ2-7	TRBV10-1	-	TGCGCCAGCAGCCGGACAGCCGATTTCTACGAGCAGTACTTC	CASSRTADFYEQYF
TRBJ2-3	TRBV9	TRBD2	TGTGCCAGCAGCGTAGCGGGAGGGCGCCCAGATACGCAGTATTTT	CASSVAGGRPDTQYF
TRBJ1-5	TRBV19	-	TGTGCCAGTAGTGATCTTGGGCGTAGCAATCAGCCCCAGCATTTT	CASSDLGRSNQPQHF
TRBJ1-1	TRBV7-2	TRBD1	TGTGCCAGCATCCCCGGGACAGGGGTTTTTGGCACTGAAGCTTTCTTT	CASIPGTGVFGTEAFF
TRBJ2-1	TRBV28	-	TGTGCCAGCAGTTTAAAGATGGGGAGCTCCTACAATGAGCAGTTCTTC	CASSLKMGSSYNEQFF
TRBJ1-4	TRBV9	-	TGTGCCAGCAGCCAGGAGGTGGAAGATGAAAAACTGTTTTTT	CASSQEVEDEKLFF